Listed below are T cell receptor beta chains from one sample, sequenced in a study of OX40 agonist ivuxolimab in advanced cancers. Assay used: immunoSEQ multiplex PCR; TCRdb lists only in-frame clones, some missing. Of approximately 74,000 clones in the sample, approximately 92% were seen once. This specimen consisted of CD4+ or CD8+ T cells sorted from blood, obtained in a trial of the OX40 agonist ivuxolimab. The receptor set was obtained from an adult with an advanced solid tumor such as melanoma, head and neck, liver or kidney cancer. Each CDR3 is given with its conserved first and last residue. The order of the fields is clone size, V gene, D gene, J gene, CDR3 protein, CDR3 DNA. The D gene is left open where the match is weak. Size is omitted from some rows. Given values are once, few, many or a class for expanded clones.

clone_size: few
v_call: TRBV5-4
d_call: TRBD1
j_call: TRBJ1-1
cdr3_aa: CASSFGQGRMNTEAFF
cdr3_nt: TGTGCCAGCAGCTTTGGACAGGGTAGGATGAACACTGAAGCTTTCTTT

clone_size: .
v_call: TRBV5-1
d_call: TRBD1
j_call: TRBJ2-7
cdr3_aa: CASSFRDRGNEQYF
cdr3_nt: TGCGCCAGCAGCTTCCGGGACAGGGGGAACGAGCAGTACTTC

clone_size: .
v_call: TRBV10-3
d_call: TRBD1
j_call: TRBJ2-7
cdr3_aa: CASKPGTGSYEQYF
cdr3_nt: TGTGCCTCCAAACCCGGGACAGGGTCCTACGAGCAGTACTTC

clone_size: .
v_call: TRBV7-3
d_call: TRBD1
j_call: TRBJ2-1
cdr3_aa: CASSFWGQGIDEQFF
cdr3_nt: TGTGCCAGCAGCTTCTGGGGACAGGGTATCGATGAGCAGTTCTTC

clone_size: .
v_call: TRBV11-3
d_call: TRBD2
j_call: TRBJ2-1
cdr3_aa: CASSSRTSGGRQFF
cdr3_nt: TGTGCCAGCAGCTCCCGGACTAGCGGGGGACGACAGTTCTTC

clone_size: .
v_call: TRBV27
d_call: .
j_call: TRBJ1-2
cdr3_aa: CASSPGQPRFYGYTF
cdr3_nt: TGTGCCAGCAGTCCCGGGCAGCCAAGATTTTATGGCTACACCTTC

clone_size: .
v_call: TRBV19
d_call: .
j_call: TRBJ1-3
cdr3_aa: CASSRQAFSGNTIYF
cdr3_nt: TGTGCCAGTAGTAGACAGGCGTTCTCTGGAAACACCATATATTTT

clone_size: once
v_call: TRBV2
d_call: TRBD1
j_call: TRBJ2-5
cdr3_aa: CASSEARGGGETQYF
cdr3_nt: TGTGCCAGCAGTGAAGCGCGAGGGGGCGGAGAGACCCAGTACTTC

clone_size: .
v_call: TRBV6-6
d_call: .
j_call: TRBJ2-3
cdr3_aa: CASSAQVLLTDTQYF
cdr3_nt: TGTGCCAGCAGTGCTCAGGTTCTACTCACAGATACGCAGTATTTT

clone_size: .
v_call: TRBV10-3
d_call: TRBD1
j_call: TRBJ1-4
cdr3_aa: CAISETTGEEKLFF
cdr3_nt: TGTGCCATCAGCGAGACCACAGGGGAGGAAAAACTGTTTTTT

clone_size: .
v_call: TRBV27
d_call: .
j_call: TRBJ2-2
cdr3_aa: CASSLGRANTGELFF
cdr3_nt: TGTGCCAGCAGTTTAGGGCGGGCGAACACCGGGGAGCTGTTTTTT

clone_size: .
v_call: TRBV28
d_call: .
j_call: TRBJ2-4
cdr3_aa: CASSWVVRHSSKNIQYF
cdr3_nt: TGTGCCAGCAGTTGGGTCGTTCGGCATTCGAGCAAAAACATTCAGTACTTC

clone_size: .
v_call: TRBV5-6
d_call: .
j_call: TRBJ1-1
cdr3_aa: CASSSDPRGTEAFF
cdr3_nt: TGTGCCAGCAGCTCGGACCCAAGGGGCACTGAAGCTTTCTTT

clone_size: once
v_call: TRBV11-2
d_call: .
j_call: TRBJ1-1
cdr3_aa: CASSLGHRNTEAFF
cdr3_nt: TGTGCCAGCAGCCTAGGCCATAGGAACACTGAAGCTTTCTTT

clone_size: once
v_call: TRBV9
d_call: .
j_call: TRBJ1-3
cdr3_aa: CVSSASAGIGNTIYF
cdr3_nt: TGTGTCAGCAGCGCCTCCGCAGGGATTGGAAACACCATATATTTT

clone_size: .
v_call: TRBV7-9
d_call: .
j_call: TRBJ1-1
cdr3_aa: CASSTRTGQDTEAFF
cdr3_nt: TGTGCCAGCAGCACCCGAACAGGGCAGGACACTGAAGCTTTCTTT

clone_size: .
v_call: TRBV6-6
d_call: .
j_call: TRBJ2-5
cdr3_aa: CASRARETQYF
cdr3_nt: TGTGCCAGCAGGGCTAGGGAGACCCAGTACTTC

clone_size: .
v_call: TRBV30
d_call: TRBD2
j_call: TRBJ2-1
cdr3_aa: CAWLLAGVPSSYNEQFF
cdr3_nt: TGTGCCTGGCTGTTAGCGGGAGTCCCGAGCTCCTACAATGAGCAGTTCTTC

clone_size: .
v_call: TRBV7-8
d_call: TRBD2
j_call: TRBJ2-3
cdr3_aa: CASSLSGRGKGHTADTQYF
cdr3_nt: TGTGCCAGCAGCCTAAGCGGGAGAGGGAAGGGACACACGGCAGATACGCAGTATTTT

clone_size: .
v_call: TRBV18
d_call: .
j_call: TRBJ1-1
cdr3_aa: CASSLPQGEAFF
cdr3_nt: TGTGCCAGCTCACTCCCCCAGGGAGAAGCTTTCTTT

clone_size: .
v_call: TRBV6-5
d_call: .
j_call: TRBJ1-5
cdr3_aa: CASSPAHNQPQHF
cdr3_nt: TGTGCCAGCAGCCCCGCCCACAATCAGCCCCAGCATTTT

clone_size: .
v_call: TRBV6-1
d_call: .
j_call: TRBJ2-5
cdr3_aa: CASLGPETQYF
cdr3_nt: TGTGCCAGCCTGGGACCGGAGACCCAGTACTTC

clone_size: .
v_call: TRBV18
d_call: TRBD1
j_call: TRBJ2-7
cdr3_aa: CASSPNRGRPYEQYF
cdr3_nt: TGTGCCAGCTCACCAAACAGGGGGCGCCCCTACGAGCAGTACTTC

clone_size: .
v_call: TRBV11-1
d_call: .
j_call: TRBJ2-3
cdr3_aa: CASSTSRNTQYF
cdr3_nt: TGTGCCAGCAGCACCTCGCGGAATACGCAGTATTTT

clone_size: .
v_call: TRBV11-3
d_call: .
j_call: TRBJ2-1
cdr3_aa: CASSPRELNEQFF
cdr3_nt: TGTGCCAGCAGCCCCCGGGAGTTAAATGAGCAGTTCTTC

clone_size: .
v_call: TRBV30
d_call: TRBD2
j_call: TRBJ2-5
cdr3_aa: CAWSPAGGSETQYF
cdr3_nt: TGTGCCTGGAGCCCAGCGGGAGGGTCAGAGACCCAGTACTTC

clone_size: .
v_call: TRBV11-3
d_call: TRBD1
j_call: TRBJ1-5
cdr3_aa: CASSLECYRGRPQPQHF
cdr3_nt: TGTGCCAGCAGCTTAGAATGTTACAGGGGGCGGCCCCAGCCCCAGCATTTT

clone_size: once
v_call: TRBV18
d_call: TRBD2
j_call: TRBJ2-3
cdr3_aa: CASSPPRGSGSPDTQYF
cdr3_nt: TGTGCCAGCTCACCACCCCGGGGTAGCGGGAGCCCAGATACGCAGTATTTT

clone_size: .
v_call: TRBV27
d_call: .
j_call: TRBJ1-5
cdr3_aa: CASSWRGAQPQHF
cdr3_nt: TGTGCCAGCAGTTGGAGGGGTGCTCAGCCCCAGCATTTT

clone_size: .
v_call: TRBV19
d_call: TRBD1
j_call: TRBJ2-6
cdr3_aa: CASSPQDRPTVVLTF
cdr3_nt: TGTGCCAGTAGTCCTCAGGACAGGCCGACGGTTGTCCTGACTTTC

clone_size: .
v_call: TRBV7-2
d_call: .
j_call: TRBJ2-7
cdr3_aa: CASSFVGTGGAGEQYF
cdr3_nt: TGTGCCAGCAGCTTCGTGGGGACCGGAGGCGCGGGCGAGCAGTACTTC

clone_size: .
v_call: TRBV30
d_call: .
j_call: TRBJ2-1
cdr3_aa: CAWSLEGGNEQFF
cdr3_nt: TGTGCCTGGAGTCTGGAGGGCGGCAATGAGCAGTTCTTC

clone_size: .
v_call: TRBV5-1
d_call: .
j_call: TRBJ1-5
cdr3_aa: CASSLGLQQPQHF
cdr3_nt: TGCGCCAGCAGCTTGGGGCTCCAGCAGCCCCAGCATTTT

clone_size: once
v_call: TRBV5-4
d_call: .
j_call: TRBJ2-5
cdr3_aa: CASSFLGGETQYF
cdr3_nt: TGTGCCAGCAGCTTTTTGGGGGGAGAGACCCAGTACTTC

clone_size: .
v_call: TRBV29-1
d_call: .
j_call: TRBJ2-7
cdr3_aa: CSVSETASYEQYF
cdr3_nt: TGCAGCGTTTCTGAGACAGCCAGCTACGAGCAGTACTTC

clone_size: .
v_call: TRBV30
d_call: .
j_call: TRBJ1-2
cdr3_aa: CAWSTGQFYGYTF
cdr3_nt: TGTGCCTGGAGTACCGGACAGTTTTATGGCTACACCTTC

clone_size: .
v_call: TRBV27
d_call: .
j_call: TRBJ2-2
cdr3_aa: CASSFPTGELFF
cdr3_nt: TGTGCCAGCAGTTTCCCCACCGGGGAGCTGTTTTTT

clone_size: .
v_call: TRBV27
d_call: TRBD1
j_call: TRBJ1-6
cdr3_aa: CASRQDRFNSPLHF
cdr3_nt: TGTGCCAGCCGTCAGGACAGGTTTAATTCACCCCTCCACTTT

clone_size: .
v_call: TRBV7-2
d_call: .
j_call: TRBJ1-3
cdr3_aa: CASSLGGSSGNTIYF
cdr3_nt: TGTGCCAGCAGCTTAGGTGGCTCCTCTGGAAACACCATATATTTT

clone_size: .
v_call: TRBV11-2
d_call: TRBD2
j_call: TRBJ2-2
cdr3_aa: CASRAMGRAGGTGELFF
cdr3_nt: TGTGCCAGCAGAGCTATGGGAAGAGCGGGAGGGACCGGGGAGCTGTTTTTT

clone_size: .
v_call: TRBV11-2
d_call: .
j_call: TRBJ2-7
cdr3_aa: CASSATGVEQYF
cdr3_nt: TGTGCCAGCAGCGCCACGGGGGTCGAGCAGTACTTC

clone_size: .
v_call: TRBV4-2
d_call: TRBD1
j_call: TRBJ1-2
cdr3_aa: CASSRDRVYGYTF
cdr3_nt: TGTGCCAGCAGCCGGGACAGGGTCTATGGCTACACCTTC

clone_size: .
v_call: TRBV10-1
d_call: TRBD1
j_call: TRBJ2-3
cdr3_aa: CAKPGQSTDTQYF
cdr3_nt: TGCGCCAAACCGGGACAGAGCACAGATACGCAGTATTTT

clone_size: .
v_call: TRBV19
d_call: .
j_call: TRBJ1-1
cdr3_aa: CASTPNGEGGAEAFF
cdr3_nt: TGTGCCAGTACCCCTAACGGGGAAGGAGGAGCTGAAGCTTTCTTT

clone_size: .
v_call: TRBV6-1
d_call: .
j_call: TRBJ2-7
cdr3_aa: CASTTSRPYEQYF
cdr3_nt: TGTGCCAGCACGACTAGTAGACCCTACGAGCAGTACTTC

clone_size: .
v_call: TRBV7-6
d_call: TRBD2
j_call: TRBJ2-7
cdr3_aa: CASRAGLAASYEQYF
cdr3_nt: TGTGCCAGCAGAGCAGGACTAGCGGCCTCCTACGAGCAGTACTTC